These 15 T cell receptor beta chains came from one sample sequenced in a study of CD8 T cells in Susac syndrome. The authors reverse transcribed about 0.5 to 1 ug RNA with random hexamers. TCRdb processed the immunoSEQ multiplex PCR reads anew with MiXCR; each CDR3 protein has one entry. The sample has under 250,000 distinct CDR3 sequences; roughly 93% are singletons. Sequencing was performed on CD4+ T cells from PBMCs. All receptors come from a human donor with multiple sclerosis.

This sequence joins TRBV7-7 and TRBJ2-5; TRBD2 matches 8 bases. With 4 bases clipped from V and 5 bases from J, the junction kept 9 bases outside the gene matches. The CDR3 is 15 amino acids. The V gene's germline CDR1 is SSHAT and CDR2 FNYEAQ (reference sequence). The CDR3 protein is CASSSAGGPGETQYF. The CDR3 nucleotides are TGTGCCAGCAGCTCCGCGGGGGGTCCGGGGGAGACCCAGTACTTC.

This chain connects TRBV12-3 or TRBV12-4 to TRBJ1-5; no firm D call. V lost 7 bases and J 0 bases, leaving 13 bases between the germline ends. The CDR3 is 15 amino acids. The CDR3 bases are TGTGCCAGCATCAAAGGGTCTAATAGCAATCAGCCCCAGCATTTT. It yields the protein CASIKGSNSNQPQHF.

The rearrangement links TRBV7-9 to TRBJ2-3; D gene uncertain. CDR3 length: 13 residues. Trimming stripped 1 base from V and 14 bases from J, with 16 bases between. The germline gives CDR1 SEHNR, CDR2 FQNEAQ (reference sequence). CDR3 in DNA: TGTGCCAGCAGCTTAGGAGTCGCGGCCCCGGTGTATTTT. It is translated as CASSLGVAAPVYF.

The gene calls are TRBV20-1 and TRBJ1-1; D is uncertain. The CDR3 runs to 13 residues. V lost 3 bases and J lost 4, with 12 bases in between. CDR1 and CDR2 (germline): DFQATT, SNEGSKA (reference sequence). The CDR3 loop is CSARRIKGTEAFF. The CDR3 DNA is TGCAGTGCTAGGAGGATTAAAGGCACTGAAGCTTTCTTT.

The V gene is TRBV7-6, the J gene TRBJ2-2; no clear D gene. V lost 1 base, J lost 0 bases, and 9 bases lay in between. The CDR3 covers 16 residues. In germline, CDR1 is SGHVS, CDR2 FNYEAQ. Here the CDR3 reads CASSLGSFANTGELFF. As DNA, the CDR3 is TGTGCCAGCAGCTTAGGGTCCTTCGCGAACACCGGGGAGCTGTTTTTT.

This rearrangement joins TRBV2 to TRBJ2-5, with 13 nucleotides matching TRBD2. The germline CDR1 and CDR2 sequences are SNHLY and FYNNEI. V dropped 6 bases and J dropped 2; count of bases not matched to a gene: 0. The CDR3 sequence is 14 residues long. CDR3 residues: CASRGLAGQETQYF. The CDR3, as DNA: TGTGCCAGCAGGGGACTAGCGGGACAAGAGACCCAGTACTTC.

The chain recombines TRBV6-5 with TRBJ2-1; TRBD2 matches 9 bases. V trimming: 0 bases; J trimming: 2 bases; junction bases outside the gene matches: 2. Germline V CDR1 and CDR2: MNHEY, SVGAGI. This CDR3 comprises 16 residues. The CDR3 loop reads CASSYSAGGPYNEQFF. CDR3 DNA: TGTGCCAGCAGTTACTCGGCGGGGGGGCCCTACAATGAGCAGTTCTTC.

The CDR3 DNA reads as TGTGCCAGCAAACAGGGACATAGCTCCTACGAGCAGTACTTC. The encoded protein is CASKQGHSSYEQYF. V gene TRBV7-2 combines with J gene TRBJ2-7, with TRBD1 as a possible D gene (6 bases). V was cut by 7 bases and J by 0 bases, with 13 bases left in between. Germline loops: CDR1 SGHTA, CDR2 FQGNSA. The length of the CDR3 is 14 residues.

The genes are TRBV5-4 and TRBJ2-6; D not resolved. Germline V gene lookup returns CDR1 SGHNT and CDR2 YYREEE (reference sequence). V was trimmed by 0 bases and J by 4 bases, leaving 14 bases between them. CDR3 size: 17 residues. DNA for the CDR3: TGTGCCAGCAGCTTGGGATCGGCAGTTTCCGGGGCCAACGTCCTGACTTTC. Amino acids: CASSLGSAVSGANVLTF.

V is TRBV30 and J is TRBJ1-5; D unresolved. The CDR3 runs 13 residues. Germline CDR1 GTSNPN, CDR2 SVGIG (reference sequence). V was cut by 4 bases and J by 0 bases, with 7 bases left in between. CDR3 sequence (DNA): TGTGCCTGGACCACGGATAGCAATCAGCCCCAGCATTTT. Translation: CAWTTDSNQPQHF.

V is TRBV7-9 and J is TRBJ1-5, with unresolved D. The CDR3 covers 14 residues. V dropped 5 bases and J dropped 0 bases, with 8 bases sitting between them. Germline V gene data show CDR1 as SEHNR and CDR2 as FQNEAQ (reference sequence). The CDR3 spells CASSPSNSNQPQHF. CDR3 coding DNA: TGTGCCAGCAGCCCCAGTAATAGCAATCAGCCCCAGCATTTT.

The chain employs TRBV30 and TRBJ2-2; D may correspond to TRBD1 or TRBD2 (6 bases each). Between the trimmed V and J ends, which lost 0 bases and 5 bases, there was a span of 10 bases. The CDR3 consists of 14 residues. CDR1 and CDR2 (germline): GTSNPN, SVGIG (reference sequence). This chain's CDR3 is CAWSVGGATGELFF. DNA of the CDR3: TGTGCCTGGAGTGTGGGGGGCGCAACCGGGGAGCTGTTTTTT.

The gene calls are TRBV4-2 and TRBJ2-6; the D call may be TRBD1 or TRBD2 (6 bases each). CDR1 is LGHNA and CDR2 is YNFKEQ in the germline V gene. Trimming shortened V by 1 base and J by 1 base, and 8 bases separated the two germline ends. CDR3 length: 16 amino acids. The CDR3 loop reads CASSQGGASGANVLTF. The DNA of the CDR3 is TGTGCCAGCAGCCAAGGGGGGGCATCTGGGGCCAACGTCCTGACTTTC.

This rearrangement joins TRBV27 to TRBJ1-5, with unresolved D. The CDR3 runs 12 residues. The V gene's germline CDR1 is MNHEY and CDR2 SMNVEV (reference sequence). V lost 5 bases to trimming and J lost 3 bases, with 5 bases between them. The CDR3 region is CASSLPNQPQHF. The CDR3 DNA follows: TGTGCCAGCAGTCTCCCCAATCAGCCCCAGCATTTT.

The chain combines TRBV29-1 with TRBJ2-1, with a tentative D call TRBD2 (6 bases). Germline V gives CDR1 SQVTM, CDR2 ANQGSEA. This CDR3 is 15 amino acids long. With 5 bases removed from V and 5 bases from J, the gap between germline ends came to 19 bases. The CDR3 here is CSVSEEGLSNNEQFF. CDR3 nucleotide sequence: TGCAGCGTTAGCGAGGAGGGTTTATCAAACAATGAGCAGTTCTTC.